This TCR beta chain was sequenced during a study of cytomegalovirus exposure and HLA in healthy donors (dated by TCRdb to the late 2010s). General notes on the study: A later analysis indicated that the 95 to 150 validation repertoires were generated on the platform also employed for the approximately 700 repertoires of the first cohort. The study aimed to test whether cataloging public T cell receptors could reveal signatures of past pathogen exposure. Besides the first cohort of around 700 subjects, a separate validation cohort made up of 120 different subjects was used. To predict cytomegalovirus infection status, the study combined high-throughput TCR immunosequencing, statistical association of individual TCRs with disease status, and machine learning.

Overall results and qualifications from the work: Most TCR sequences were observed very rarely across donors, whereas some public TCRs were present in many individuals. It was suggested by the authors that the approach could potentially be generalized to other disease states and immunological phenotypes. A total of fewer than 200 TCR beta chains were listed by the study as associated with cytomegalovirus. A later analysis lacked HLA typing for the validation cohort, so it scored co-occurrence in that cohort across all 130 or so repertoires. The classifier was reported to diagnose cytomegalovirus status with high specificity and sensitivity in both the original and validation cohorts. A later analysis found that TCRs clustered in the first cohort also tended to co-occur in the 130 or so validation repertoires, with more than 90% of cluster scores above 0. A few of the identified cytomegalovirus-associated TCR beta chains were confirmed in vitro to be specific for cytomegalovirus antigens.

Relative to germline, V is missing 5 bases and J is missing 5 bases, with 9 bases of the junction outside any gene match. The germline V gene (reference sequence) supplies CDR1 SGHAT and CDR2 FQDESV. There are 15 amino acids in the CDR3, from cysteine to phenylalanine inclusive. The read is trimmed to its CDR3 DNA, 45 bases read in frame from base 1. A remark on this clone: Its antigen is still unknown. No clone much larger than this one lies a single base away; base qualities are absent.

Libraries were constructed by the immunoSEQ multiplex PCR assay. The paper's processing steps were these. A statistical classification framework was built to diagnose cytomegalovirus status from the catalog of TCR beta chain sequences. TCRdb holds this immuneACCESS table with in-frame rearrangements only. Some clones are missing; in checked studies, unresolved V genes explain under half, and the rest has no known cause. That table gives V, J and clone size, and the DNA gave D and trimming. For this sample the table gives roughly 120,000 clones, of which roughly 90% were detected only once. Clones ranked in the top ten supply around 6% of the sample. Donors formed part of the validation cohort, which comprised some 120 subjects and was distinct from the first cohort of 666 subjects.

The specimen was PBMCs. The clonotype originates from a woman between 18 and 29 years old in good health and CMV-seropositive. In this chain, TRBV11-1 is recombined with TRBJ1-1; TRBD1 fits 9 bases in the junction. The DNA is TGTGCCAGCAGCCCACCGGACAGGGGTTGGACTGAAGCTTTCTTT. The resulting protein is CASSPPDRGWTEAFF.